The 19 T cell receptor beta chains in this list originate from one sample, sequenced in a study of blood T cell repertoires in COVID-19. Profiled with immunoSEQ multiplex PCR; TCRdb holds only in-frame clones, not every one. In the table there are fewer than 120,000 clones, about 75% of which are singletons. Sample: peripheral blood. These receptors were obtained from an elderly woman with active or convalescent COVID-19.

The chain combines TRBV18 with TRBJ2-1; tentatively, D is TRBD2 (6 bases). Trimming shortened V by 0 bases and J by 7 bases, and 13 bases separated the two germline ends. In germline, CDR1 is KGHSH, CDR2 LQKENI. The CDR3 has 15 amino acids. The DNA for the CDR3 is TGTGCCAGCTCACCACCGAGCGGGCGACATAATGAGCAGTTCTTC. This translates into CASSPPSGRHNEQFF.

This clone was detected only once. This chain uses TRBV11-3 with TRBJ2-3, with D possibly matching TRBD2 (6 bases). Germline CDR1 SGHNT, CDR2 YENEEA. The CDR3 is 13 amino acids. Deletions cut 5 bases from V and 6 bases from J, with 12 bases between. CDR3 nucleotide sequence: TGTGCCAGCAGCGCGAACGCGGGGGATACGCAGTATTTT. The encoded protein is CASSANAGDTQYF.

This clone turned up a few times. This chain uses TRBV4-1 with TRBJ1-1, with 7 bases matching TRBD1. V lost 4 bases to trimming and J lost 3 bases; unmatched junction nucleotides: 8. This CDR3 contains 15 residues. Germline loops: CDR1 MGHRA, CDR2 YSYEKL. This CDR3 is CASSRGTGDDTEAFF. The CDR3 nucleotides are TGCGCCAGCAGCCGTGGAACAGGGGATGACACTGAAGCTTTCTTT.

The chain carries TRBV5-1 and TRBJ2-7; a possible D gene is TRBD2 (6 bases). V was trimmed by 0 bases and J by 2 bases, leaving 18 bases between them. This CDR3 spans 17 amino acids. Germline lookup yields CDR1 SGHRS and CDR2 YFSETQ. The DNA of the CDR3 is TGCGCCAGCAGCTTGGCCCCATCTAGCGCCACACCCTACGAGCAGTACTTC. Residues: CASSLAPSSATPYEQYF.

This clone was detected once. The chain joins TRBV7-3 to TRBJ2-1; D perhaps matches TRBD2 (6 bases). Trimming removed 8 bases at V and 0 bases at J, with 8 bases between. The germline gives CDR1 SGHTA, CDR2 FQGTGA. CDR3 size: 13 residues. DNA of the CDR3: TGTGCCAGCGGAGGGAGCTCCTACAATGAGCAGTTCTTC. Translating it yields CASGGSSYNEQFF.

The chain uses TRBV28 and TRBJ1-4, with 7 positions matching TRBD1. CDR3 length: 14 residues. From germline, CDR1 is MDHEN and CDR2 SYDVKM. V dropped 3 bases and J dropped 8; count of bases not matched to a gene: 6. The CDR3 DNA is TGTGCCAGCAGTTTTTCCGGGACAGCCGAAAAACTGTTTTTT. Its translation is CASSFSGTAEKLFF.

DNA of the CDR3: TGTGCCAGCAGCCAAGTTCCGGGAGCACTAGCCAAAAACATTCAGTACTTC. As protein: CASSQVPGALAKNIQYF. The gene calls are TRBV3-1 (or the pseudogene TRBV3-2) and TRBJ2-4, with a tentative D call TRBD2 (6 bases). Germline CDR1 LGHDT, CDR2 YNNKEL (reference sequence). Trimming took 1 base from V and 0 from J, leaving 13 bases between them. The CDR3 is made up of 17 amino acids.

The count of this clone is one. The V gene is TRBV19, the J gene TRBJ2-1, with D possibly matching TRBD2 (6 bases). Between the trimmed V and J ends, which lost 5 bases and 2 bases, there was a span of 25 bases. The CDR3 extends over 19 amino acids. Germline loops: CDR1 LNHDA, CDR2 SQIVND (reference sequence). Written as DNA, the CDR3 is TGTGCCAGTAGTCCCCGTGGTAGCGGCATTACCTTCACCTACAATGAGCAGTTCTTC. This encodes CASSPRGSGITFTYNEQFF.

The chain is built from TRBV7-2 and TRBJ1-2; D possibly corresponds to TRBD1 (5 bases). This CDR3 has 14 residues. Trimming pared 5 bases from V and 8 bases from J, leaving 18 bases between. Germline-derived CDR1 and CDR2 are SGHTA and FQGNSA. CDR3 residues: CASSLKWGTLGYTF. As DNA, the CDR3 is TGTGCCAGCAGCCTGAAGTGGGGGACTTTGGGCTACACCTTC. The full variable domain, in which reference TRBV7-2 and TRBJ1-2 provide the parts outside the CDR3, is GAGVSQSPSNKVTEKGKDVELRCDPISGHTALYWYRQSLGQGLEFLIYFQGNSAPDKSGLPSDRFSAERTGGSVSTLTIQRTQQEDSAVYLCASSLKWGTLGYTFGSGTRLTVV.

V and J are TRBV5-8 and TRBJ2-5; 9 nucleotides agree with TRBD2. This CDR3 is built from 16 residues. The trim removed 4 bases at V and 5 bases at J, leaving 12 bases unmatched. Germline CDR1 is SGHTS and CDR2 is YDEGEE. The CDR3 DNA follows: TGTGCCAGCAGCCCCAGGACTAGCGCGTTATGGGAGACCCAGTACTTC. Translation gives CASSPRTSALWETQYF.

The chain's CDR3 is CASSSWQGDTEAFF. The CDR3 region has the DNA TGCGCCAGCAGCTCATGGCAGGGGGACACTGAAGCTTTCTTT. J is TRBJ1-1 and V is TRBV5-1, with 7 bases aligning to TRBD1. CDR1 is SGHRS, CDR2 YFSETQ, per germline. J was trimmed by 3 bases and V by 3 bases; bases with no gene match: 5. The CDR3 runs to 14 residues.

This chain joins TRBV27 and TRBJ2-3; D is possibly TRBD1 (5 bases). The CDR3 contains 14 residues. The germline gives CDR1 MNHEY, CDR2 SMNVEV (reference sequence). The ends were cut back, 3 bases at V and 5 bases at J, with 12 bases in the middle. CDR3 DNA: TGTGCCAGCAGTTTCAGGGCGGTTGGAGATACGCAGTATTTT. Its translation: CASSFRAVGDTQYF.

The chain combines TRBV9 with TRBJ1-1; D is ambiguous. Germline V gives CDR1 SGDLS, CDR2 YYNGEE. Trimming took off 0 bases at V and 4 bases at J, with 16 bases between the two ends. This CDR3 has 16 amino acids. The CDR3 spells CASSVGHPLAGTEAFF. CDR3 nucleotide sequence: TGTGCCAGCAGCGTAGGACATCCCCTCGCAGGCACTGAAGCTTTCTTT.

The chain combines TRBV5-1 with TRBJ1-1; TRBD1 is a possible D gene (5 bases). V gave up 0 bases and J gave up 4 bases, with 16 bases separating them. Per germline, CDR1 SGHRS and CDR2 YFSETQ. This CDR3 is built from 16 residues. In nucleotides, the CDR3 is TGCGCCAGCAGCTTGGCCCAGCGGGCTGGGGGCACTGAAGCTTTCTTT. Its translation is CASSLAQRAGGTEAFF.

V gene TRBV2 combines with J gene TRBJ1-2; D is unresolved. The CDR3 spans 14 residues. Trimming took off 1 base at V and 5 bases at J, with 11 bases between the two ends. Germline V gives CDR1 SNHLY, CDR2 FYNNEI. CDR3 DNA: TGTGCCAGCAGTGAAGAGGCAGCTAGTTATGGCTACACCTTC. Protein: CASSEEAASYGYTF.

The chain uses TRBV5-8 and TRBJ2-7; D ambiguous. Looked up from germline, CDR1 is SGHTS and CDR2 is YDEGEE. V shed 0 bases and J shed 3 bases, with 10 bases lying between them. There are 14 residues in the CDR3. The CDR3: CASSLVPHSYEQYF. The CDR3 DNA reads as TGTGCCAGCAGCTTGGTCCCCCACAGCTACGAGCAGTACTTC.

The chain links TRBV19 to TRBJ2-2; TRBD1 matches at 9 bases. V shed 3 bases, J shed 7 bases, and the junction held 9 bases outside the gene matches. Germline CDR1 reads LNHDA; CDR2 reads SQIVND (reference sequence). The CDR3 extends over 16 amino acids. The DNA for the CDR3 is TGTGCCAGTAGTATGAAACAGGGGGCATGGGACGGGGAGCTGTTTTTT. Translating it yields CASSMKQGAWDGELFF.

This sequence joins TRBV10-3 and TRBJ1-1, with D possibly TRBD1 on 6 matching bases. The CDR3 contains 14 residues. CDR1 and CDR2 from the germline V gene are ENHRY and SYGVKD. The V gene lost 5 bases and the J gene lost 4 bases, with 14 bases spanning the gap. In nucleotides, the CDR3 is TGTGCCATCAGTACCCGGACAGATGGCACTGAAGCTTTCTTT. It codes for CAISTRTDGTEAFF.

This clone was counted a single time. The chain combines TRBV3-1 (or the pseudogene TRBV3-2) with TRBJ2-1; no firm D call. This CDR3 spans 13 amino acids. The V gene's germline CDR1 is LGHDT and CDR2 YNNKEL (reference sequence). V dropped 3 bases and J dropped 4 bases, with 7 bases sitting between them. The CDR3 nucleotides are TGTGCCAGCAGCCAGGTGCGGTACAATGAGCAGTTCTTC. Its protein product is CASSQVRYNEQFF.